The rows below give T cell receptor beta chains drawn from one sample of a study of blood T cell repertoires in COVID-19. Sequenced by immunoSEQ multiplex PCR; TCRdb stores in-frame clones only, minus some. Found here are 120,000 to 150,000 clones, less than 90% of them singletons; the top ten hold under 10%. Source material: peripheral blood. These receptors were obtained from a man aged 25-45 years with COVID-19, enrolled during active disease. Each CDR3 is given with its conserved first and last residue. Each record gives: J gene, D gene, clone size, V gene, CDR3 protein, CDR3 DNA. The D gene is left open where the match is weak. Some rows have no size entry. The others give once, few or many, or a class for an expanded clone.

j_gene: TRBJ2-7
d_gene: TRBD1
abundance: NA
v_gene: TRBV4-1
CDR3aa: CASSQGFGTGVYEQYF
CDR3nt: TGCGCCAGCAGCCAAGGATTTGGGACAGGGGTCTACGAGCAGTACTTC

j_gene: TRBJ2-2
d_gene: NA
abundance: NA
v_gene: TRBV5-1
CDR3aa: CASSPRSGTGELFF
CDR3nt: TGCGCCAGCAGCCCACGTTCGGGGACCGGGGAGCTGTTTTTT

j_gene: TRBJ2-5
d_gene: NA
abundance: NA
v_gene: TRBV19
CDR3aa: CASSIEAAMDETQYF
CDR3nt: TGTGCCAGTAGTATAGAGGCGGCCATGGATGAGACCCAGTACTTC

j_gene: TRBJ2-5
d_gene: NA
abundance: NA
v_gene: TRBV18
CDR3aa: CASSPMAVQETQYF
CDR3nt: TGTGCCAGCTCACCGATGGCAGTACAAGAGACCCAGTACTTC

j_gene: TRBJ2-3
d_gene: NA
abundance: NA
v_gene: TRBV6-5
CDR3aa: CASSPFRDTQYF
CDR3nt: TGTGCCAGCAGTCCCTTCCGGGATACGCAGTATTTT

j_gene: TRBJ2-1
d_gene: NA
abundance: NA
v_gene: TRBV11-3
CDR3aa: CASSLASRNEQFF
CDR3nt: TGTGCCAGCAGCTTAGCGAGCAGGAATGAGCAGTTCTTC

j_gene: TRBJ1-2
d_gene: NA
abundance: NA
v_gene: TRBV6-5
CDR3aa: CASRSLWSSGYTF
CDR3nt: TGTGCCAGCAGGAGCTTATGGAGCTCCGGCTACACCTTC

j_gene: TRBJ1-2
d_gene: TRBD1
abundance: NA
v_gene: TRBV28
CDR3aa: CASSQTGGGYTF
CDR3nt: TGTGCCAGCAGTCAAACAGGGGGGGGCTACACCTTC

j_gene: TRBJ2-7
d_gene: TRBD2
abundance: NA
v_gene: TRBV20-1
CDR3aa: CSASSGRAGEQYF
CDR3nt: TGCAGTGCTAGTAGCGGGAGGGCTGGCGAGCAGTACTTC

j_gene: TRBJ2-7
d_gene: NA
abundance: NA
v_gene: TRBV6-5
CDR3aa: CASTKGYEQYF
CDR3nt: TGTGCCAGCACAAAGGGGTACGAGCAGTACTTC

j_gene: TRBJ2-5
d_gene: NA
abundance: NA
v_gene: TRBV7-2
CDR3aa: CASSLYVGRGETQYF
CDR3nt: TGTGCCAGCAGCTTATATGTTGGGAGGGGGGAGACCCAGTACTTC

j_gene: TRBJ1-6
d_gene: TRBD1
abundance: NA
v_gene: TRBV3-1/TRBV3-2
CDR3aa: CASSQEDGQVPPLHF
CDR3nt: TGTGCCAGCAGCCAAGAGGACGGACAGGTCCCACCCCTCCACTTT

j_gene: TRBJ1-3
d_gene: TRBD1
abundance: NA
v_gene: TRBV19
CDR3aa: CASSPTDRGTLSGNTIYF
CDR3nt: TGTGCCAGTAGTCCTACGGACAGGGGGACGTTATCCGGAAACACCATATATTTT

j_gene: TRBJ2-5
d_gene: NA
abundance: once
v_gene: TRBV10-1
CDR3aa: CASSSIGETQYF
CDR3nt: TGCGCCAGCAGTTCAATCGGAGAGACCCAGTACTTC

j_gene: TRBJ2-3
d_gene: TRBD2
abundance: once
v_gene: TRBV24-1
CDR3aa: CATSDSPTSGGGTQYF
CDR3nt: TGTGCCACCAGTGACTCTCCGACTAGCGGGGGAGGGACGCAGTATTTT

j_gene: TRBJ2-1
d_gene: TRBD1
abundance: once
v_gene: TRBV4-3
CDR3aa: CASSLDPGTGAGEQFF
CDR3nt: TGCGCCAGCAGCCTCGACCCCGGGACAGGGGCCGGTGAGCAGTTCTTC

j_gene: TRBJ1-1
d_gene: TRBD1
abundance: NA
v_gene: TRBV6-2/TRBV6-3
CDR3aa: CASSPGQGIGNTEAFF
CDR3nt: TGTGCCAGCAGTCCCGGACAGGGGATAGGGAACACTGAAGCTTTCTTT

j_gene: TRBJ2-7
d_gene: TRBD1
abundance: NA
v_gene: TRBV4-1
CDR3aa: CASSQDRGSVQYF
CDR3nt: TGCGCCAGCAGCCAAGACAGGGGGTCGGTGCAGTACTTC

j_gene: TRBJ1-1
d_gene: NA
abundance: NA
v_gene: TRBV18
CDR3aa: CASSPEGGKTEAFF
CDR3nt: TGTGCCAGCTCACCTGAGGGAGGGAAAACTGAAGCTTTCTTT

j_gene: TRBJ2-3
d_gene: NA
abundance: once
v_gene: TRBV6-2/TRBV6-3
CDR3aa: CASSYSENTDTQYF
CDR3nt: TGTGCCAGCAGTTACTCGGAGAACACAGATACGCAGTATTTT

j_gene: TRBJ2-7
d_gene: TRBD1
abundance: once
v_gene: TRBV6-5
CDR3aa: CASSFTGTGDYNEQYF
CDR3nt: TGTGCCAGCAGTTTTACCGGGACAGGGGATTATAACGAGCAGTACTTC

j_gene: TRBJ2-3
d_gene: TRBD1
abundance: NA
v_gene: TRBV14
CDR3aa: CASSPGQGAGDTQYF
CDR3nt: TGTGCCAGCAGCCCCGGACAGGGGGCGGGAGATACGCAGTATTTT

j_gene: TRBJ2-7
d_gene: TRBD1
abundance: NA
v_gene: TRBV3-1/TRBV3-2
CDR3aa: CASSPIRGTGEQYF
CDR3nt: TGTGCCAGCAGCCCCATAAGAGGGACAGGGGAGCAGTACTTC

j_gene: TRBJ2-3
d_gene: TRBD1
abundance: NA
v_gene: TRBV5-6
CDR3aa: CASILRVPDRAGTDTQYF
CDR3nt: TGTGCCAGCATCCTGCGGGTACCGGACAGGGCCGGAACAGATACGCAGTATTTT